This TCR beta chain was captured in a study of OX40 agonist ivuxolimab in advanced cancers. Germline assignment: CDR1 GTSNPN and CDR2 SVGIG (reference sequence). The CDR3 extends over 14 amino acids. J was trimmed by 1 base and V by 5 bases; bases with no gene match: 0. Repertoires were generated with immunoSEQ multiplex PCR, while TCRdb's copy carries only in-frame clones and drops some. The sample shows fewer than 90,000 clones, 85% to 90% of them seen only once. Specimen: CD4+ or CD8+ T cells sorted from blood, collected in a trial of the OX40 agonist ivuxolimab. The chain joins TRBV30 to TRBJ2-7; 15 bases are a match to TRBD2. The TCR sequence derives from an adult with an advanced solid tumor such as melanoma, head and neck, liver or kidney cancer. The CDR3 bases are TGTGCCTGGGGGACTAGCGGGGGGTCCTACGAGCAGTACTTC. Translation gives CAWGTSGGSYEQYF.